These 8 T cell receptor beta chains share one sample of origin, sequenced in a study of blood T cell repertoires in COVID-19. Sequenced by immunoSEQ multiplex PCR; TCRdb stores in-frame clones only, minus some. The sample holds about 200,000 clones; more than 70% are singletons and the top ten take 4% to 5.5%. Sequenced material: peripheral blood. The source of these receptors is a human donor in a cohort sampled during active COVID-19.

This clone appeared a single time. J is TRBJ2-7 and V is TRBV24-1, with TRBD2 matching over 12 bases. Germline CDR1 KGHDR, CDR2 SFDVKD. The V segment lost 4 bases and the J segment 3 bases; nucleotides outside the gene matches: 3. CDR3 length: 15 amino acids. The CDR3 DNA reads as TGTGCCACCAGTGACACGACTAGCGGGAGCTACGAGCAGTACTTC. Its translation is CATSDTTSGSYEQYF.

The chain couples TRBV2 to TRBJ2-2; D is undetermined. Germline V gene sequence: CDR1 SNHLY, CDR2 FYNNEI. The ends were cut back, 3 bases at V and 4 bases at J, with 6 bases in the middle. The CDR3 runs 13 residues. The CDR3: CASSDEVTGELFF. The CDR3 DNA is TGTGCCAGCAGTGATGAGGTCACCGGGGAGCTGTTTTTT.

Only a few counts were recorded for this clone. The CDR3: CAWSTGGLAGVHTGELFF. CDR3 in DNA: TGTGCCTGGAGTACGGGGGGACTAGCGGGAGTTCACACCGGGGAGCTGTTTTTT. The chain couples TRBV30 to TRBJ2-2; 14 nucleotides agree with TRBD2. The CDR3 sequence is 18 residues long. The ends lost 2 bases at V and 3 bases at J; junction bases unmatched: 8. Per germline, CDR1 GTSNPN and CDR2 SVGIG (reference sequence). Full variable domain (remainder filled in from reference TRBV30 and TRBJ2-2): SQTIHQWPATLVQPVGSPLSLECTVEGTSNPNLYWYRQAAGRGLQLLFYSVGIGQISSEVPQNLSASRPQDRQFILSSKKLLLSDSGFYLCAWSTGGLAGVHTGELFFGEGSRLTVL.

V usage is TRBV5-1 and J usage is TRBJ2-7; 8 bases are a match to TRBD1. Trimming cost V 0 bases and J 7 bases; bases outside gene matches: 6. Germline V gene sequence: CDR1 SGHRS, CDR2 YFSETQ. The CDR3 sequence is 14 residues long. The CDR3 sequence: CASSLETGAGEQYF. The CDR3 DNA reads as TGCGCCAGCAGCTTGGAGACAGGGGCGGGGGAGCAGTACTTC.

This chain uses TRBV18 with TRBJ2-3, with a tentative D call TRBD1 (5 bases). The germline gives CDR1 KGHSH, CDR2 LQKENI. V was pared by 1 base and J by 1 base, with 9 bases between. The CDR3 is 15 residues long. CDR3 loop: CASSPQGLGTDTQYF. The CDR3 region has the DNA TGTGCCAGCTCACCACAGGGGTTGGGCACAGATACGCAGTATTTT. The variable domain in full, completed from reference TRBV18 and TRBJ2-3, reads NAGVMQNPRHLVRRRGQEARLRCSPMKGHSHVYWYRQLPEEGLKFMVYLQKENIIDESGMPKERFSAEFPKEGPSILRIQQVVRGDSAAYFCASSPQGLGTDTQYFGPGTRLTVL.

The CDR3 region has the DNA TGTGCCTGGAGTGTTGAGGAATATGGCTACACCTTC. It codes for CAWSVEEYGYTF. This rearrangement joins TRBV30 to TRBJ1-2, with D unclear. This CDR3 contains 12 residues. The V end lost 0 bases, the J end lost 5 bases, and 7 bases lay between the germline ends. Germline CDR1 reads GTSNPN; CDR2 reads SVGIG (reference sequence). Full variable domain (missing parts from reference TRBV30 and TRBJ1-2): SQTIHQWPATLVQPVGSPLSLECTVEGTSNPNLYWYRQAAGRGLQLLFYSVGIGQISSEVPQNLSASRPQDRQFILSSKKLLLSDSGFYLCAWSVEEYGYTFGSGTRLTVV.

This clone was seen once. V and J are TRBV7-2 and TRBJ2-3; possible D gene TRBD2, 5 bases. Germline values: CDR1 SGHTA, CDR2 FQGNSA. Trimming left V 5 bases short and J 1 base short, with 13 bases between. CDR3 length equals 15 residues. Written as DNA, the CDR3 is TGTGCCAGCAGCACAACGTCCGGGGGCACAGATACGCAGTATTTT. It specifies CASSTTSGGTDTQYF.

The CDR3 reads CASSLLAGGTDTQYF. The CDR3 nucleotides read TGTGCCAGCAGCTTACTAGCGGGGGGCACAGATACGCAGTATTTT. V usage is TRBV7-9 and J usage is TRBJ2-3, with 10 nucleotides matching TRBD2. CDR3 length: 15 amino acids. Germline V gene sequence: CDR1 SEHNR, CDR2 FQNEAQ (reference sequence). With V trimmed by 2 bases and J by 1 base, 0 bases remained unmatched.